One and the same sample provided the 19 T cell receptor beta chains below, sequenced in a study of blood T cell repertoires in COVID-19. Generated by immunoSEQ multiplex PCR, the TCRdb table keeps only in-frame clones and is missing some. The data hold approximately 70,000 clones, with roughly nine tenths observed a single time. Sequenced input: peripheral blood. All receptors come from a man aged 50 to 60 with COVID-19, enrolled during active disease.

The genes are TRBV3-1 (or the pseudogene TRBV3-2) and TRBJ2-1; TRBD2 matches at 7 bases. The CDR3 runs to 15 residues. The trim removed 3 bases at V and 9 bases at J, leaving 11 bases unmatched. Germline lookup yields CDR1 LGHDT and CDR2 YNNKEL (reference sequence). CDR3 DNA: TGTGCCAGCAGCCAGATGGGACTACCACCTAGTGAGCAGTTCTTC. Translated, it gives CASSQMGLPPSEQFF.

The CDR3 sequence is CASLAGTGATYEQYV. CDR3 nucleotides: TGCGCCAGCCTTGCCGGGACAGGGGCCACCTACGAGCAGTACGTC. J is TRBJ2-7 and V is TRBV23-1; 10 bases align to TRBD1. TRBV23-1 is designated an ORF whose function remains uncertain. The CDR3 extends over 15 amino acids. With 8 bases clipped from V and 2 bases from J, the junction kept 9 bases outside the gene matches.

This clone was observed once. The chain has TRBV24-1 and TRBJ2-3, with D possibly being TRBD2 (5 bases). There are 15 residues in the CDR3. Trimming shortened V by 3 bases and J by 7 bases, and 16 bases separated the two germline ends. Germline CDR1 is KGHDR and CDR2 is SFDVKD. This chain's CDR3 is CATSDHSGEANTQYF. The CDR3 nucleotides are TGTGCCACCAGTGATCACAGCGGAGAGGCGAATACGCAGTATTTT.

The V call is TRBV9, the J call TRBJ1-3; D is uncertain. The CDR3 extends over 14 amino acids. Germline V gives CDR1 SGDLS, CDR2 YYNGEE. Trimming pared 0 bases from V and 1 base from J, leaving 5 bases between. The chain's CDR3 is CASSVDRSGNTIYF. In DNA, the CDR3 is TGTGCCAGCAGCGTAGACAGATCTGGAAACACCATATATTTT.

The chain is built from TRBV12-3 or TRBV12-4 and TRBJ2-2; 7 nucleotides align to TRBD1. Unmatched junction bases numbered 3, after V lost 5 bases and J lost 6 bases. The CDR3 runs to 13 residues. The CDR3 reads CASSLTGAGELFF. Written as DNA, the CDR3 is TGTGCCAGCAGTCTTACAGGGGCCGGGGAGCTGTTTTTT.

The CDR3 spells CASSPLAAYNEQFF. The CDR3 region has the DNA TGTGCCAGCAGTCCACTAGCGGCCTACAATGAGCAGTTCTTC. V gene TRBV27 combines with J gene TRBJ2-1, with 8 bases identical to TRBD2. The CDR3 covers 14 residues. With V trimmed by 5 bases and J by 2 bases, 2 bases remained unmatched. Looked up from germline, CDR1 is MNHEY and CDR2 is SMNVEV (reference sequence).

The chain links TRBV27 to TRBJ1-2; 7 bases align to TRBD1. The CDR3 is 13 amino acids. With 9 bases clipped from V and 7 bases from J, the junction kept 11 bases outside the gene matches. Germline CDR1 MNHEY, CDR2 SMNVEV (reference sequence). This CDR3 is CASSLLTGSGYTF. The CDR3 DNA is TGTGCCAGTTCCCTGTTGACAGGGAGTGGCTACACCTTC.

The V and J genes are TRBV30 and TRBJ1-1; TRBD1 agrees at 8 bases. The CDR3 spans 13 residues. The J segment lost 9 bases and the V segment lost 0 bases, leaving 6 bases of the junction unmatched. Germline CDR1 and CDR2: GTSNPN and SVGIG (reference sequence). The CDR3 is CAWSVSGGSKAFF. In DNA form, the CDR3 reads TGTGCCTGGAGTGTATCAGGGGGCTCTAAAGCTTTCTTT.

The J gene is TRBJ2-5, the V gene TRBV19; D might be TRBD1 (6 bases). The length of the CDR3 is 14 residues. With 0 bases removed from V and 3 bases from J, the gap between germline ends came to 8 bases. Germline CDR1 is LNHDA and CDR2 is SQIVND (reference sequence). The CDR3 loop is CASSIDPGEETQYF. As DNA, the CDR3 is TGTGCCAGTAGTATAGATCCAGGGGAAGAGACCCAGTACTTC.

The V and J genes are TRBV9 and TRBJ2-3, with TRBD2 matching 8 bases. The CDR3 runs 16 residues. Germline V gene sequence: CDR1 SGDLS, CDR2 YYNGEE. With V trimmed by 4 bases and J by 7 bases, 14 bases remained unmatched. CDR3 residues: CASSPGGSGLSYTQYF. In DNA, the CDR3 is TGTGCCAGCAGCCCGGGAGGGAGCGGACTCTCTTATACGCAGTATTTT.

This clone occurred a few times. The chain carries TRBV10-1 and TRBJ1-5; 10 bases align to TRBD1. This CDR3 comprises 17 residues. Germline trimming cut 5 bases from V and 2 bases from J; bases unmatched to any gene: 9. CDR1 and CDR2 (germline): WNHNN, SYGVQD (reference sequence). The CDR3 spells CASSHGTGVVRNQPQHF. The CDR3 nucleotides are TGCGCCAGCAGTCATGGGACAGGGGTGGTTCGCAATCAGCCCCAGCATTTT.

The V gene is TRBV27, the J gene TRBJ2-5, with D possibly matching TRBD1 (6 bases). This CDR3 is built from 15 residues. Germline V gives CDR1 MNHEY, CDR2 SMNVEV (reference sequence). Trimming took 3 bases from V and 7 from J, leaving 18 bases between them. CDR3 in DNA: TGTGCCAGCAGTTTCTTGGGACAAAGCATCGGGACCCAGTACTTC. Translating gives CASSFLGQSIGTQYF.

The gene calls are TRBV9 and TRBJ1-1; 7 bases line up with TRBD1. Trimming cost V 0 bases and J 7 bases; bases outside gene matches: 9. The germline gives CDR1 SGDLS, CDR2 YYNGEE. The CDR3 spans 15 residues. The CDR3: CASSVDATGIGEAFF. The CDR3 DNA is TGTGCCAGCAGCGTAGACGCGACAGGGATTGGTGAAGCTTTCTTT.

The chain couples TRBV27 to TRBJ1-1; 9 positions agree with TRBD1. The CDR3 loop spans 13 amino acids. Trimming cost V 5 bases and J 10 bases; bases outside gene matches: 8. Per germline, CDR1 MNHEY and CDR2 SMNVEV (reference sequence). This chain's CDR3 is CASSPPGQGVAFF. DNA of the CDR3: TGTGCCAGCAGTCCCCCGGGACAGGGCGTAGCTTTCTTT.

The V and J genes are TRBV19 and TRBJ2-7; 9 positions agree with TRBD1. From germline, CDR1 is LNHDA and CDR2 SQIVND (reference sequence). The ends lost 5 bases at V and 5 bases at J; junction bases unmatched: 7. The CDR3 covers 14 residues. CDR3 amino acids: CASSAGTGFNEQYF. CDR3 coding DNA: TGTGCCAGTAGTGCCGGGACAGGGTTCAACGAGCAGTACTTC.

The rearrangement links TRBV5-4 to TRBJ2-7; a possible D gene is TRBD2 (5 bases). V gave up 4 bases and J gave up 4 bases, with 15 bases separating them. This CDR3 spans 14 amino acids. The germline V gene encodes CDR1 SGHNT and CDR2 YYREEE (reference sequence). The CDR3 region is CASSPNGDMYEQYF. As DNA, the CDR3 is TGTGCCAGCAGCCCCAACGGGGATATGTACGAGCAGTACTTC.

V gene TRBV18 combines with J gene TRBJ2-3, with 8 nucleotides matching TRBD2. Germline V gene data show CDR1 as KGHSH and CDR2 as LQKENI. The CDR3 length is 14 residues. V lost 0 bases and J lost 10; bases outside the gene matches: 6. CDR3 loop: CASSPPGGLVAQYF. CDR3 DNA sequence: TGTGCCAGCTCACCACCGGGGGGACTAGTGGCGCAGTATTTT.

J is TRBJ2-2 and V is TRBV18, with 12 bases matching TRBD2. The CDR3 has 16 residues. Germline CDR1 and CDR2: KGHSH and LQKENI. V gave up 6 bases and J gave up 5 bases; unmatched junction bases: 7. CDR3 residues: CASSRLAGEGTGELFF. For the CDR3, the DNA is TGTGCCAGCTCGCGACTAGCGGGAGAAGGGACCGGGGAGCTGTTTTTT.

The genes are TRBV12-3 or TRBV12-4 and TRBJ2-3; tentatively, D is TRBD2 (6 bases). The CDR3 loop spans 13 amino acids. V was trimmed by 6 bases and J by 5 bases, leaving 12 bases between them. As DNA, the CDR3 is TGTGCCAGCAGGGGGGGTGCAGGAGATACGCAGTATTTT. Its protein is CASRGGAGDTQYF.